These 3 T cell receptor beta chains share one sample of origin, sequenced in a study of T cell responses to AZD1222 COVID-19 vaccine. Method: immunoSEQ multiplex PCR; TCRdb's copy keeps in-frame clones and lacks some. The table has 150,000 to 200,000 clones, 75% to 90% seen once; the top ten hold approximately 2.5%. Here the sequenced sample was peripheral blood, taken on day 0 of MenACWY control vaccination. All receptors come from an adult in good health.

The rearrangement links TRBV4-3 to TRBJ1-2; D gene uncertain. This CDR3 is built from 15 residues. Germline values: CDR1 LGHNA, CDR2 YSLEER. With 4 bases removed from V and 1 base from J, the gap between germline ends came to 13 bases. The CDR3, as DNA: TGCGCCAGCAGCCCCTCGAGGAGTTTTAACTATGGCTACACCTTC. Encoded protein: CASSPSRSFNYGYTF.

This chain uses TRBV27 with TRBJ1-1; D gene ambiguous. Trimming removed 2 bases from V and 4 bases from J, with 14 bases in between. The CDR3 is 15 amino acids. Germline V CDR1 and CDR2: MNHEY, SMNVEV (reference sequence). The CDR3 is CASSLRGDRSTEAFF. In DNA form, the CDR3 reads TGTGCCAGCAGTTTACGCGGGGATAGGAGCACTGAAGCTTTCTTT.

The rearrangement links TRBV7-9 to TRBJ2-7; 7 bases are shared with TRBD2. Germline trimming cut 5 bases from V and 0 bases from J; bases unmatched to any gene: 7. Looked up from germline, CDR1 is SEHNR and CDR2 is FQNEAQ (reference sequence). The CDR3 is made up of 15 amino acids. CDR3 nucleotides: TGTGCCAGCAGCCCCCTAGGCGGGAGCTCCTACGAGCAGTACTTC. Its protein is CASSPLGGSSYEQYF.